The clone carrying this T cell receptor (beta chain) was counted at least ten times. Its antigen is unknown. With a much larger clone just one base away, this may be a read error. The data derive from a study of T cells after yellow fever vaccination. Study-wide results and caveats: Reappearing after the booster were most of the clones from primary vaccination (roughly 95% CD4, approximately 86% CD8). FACS-sorted repertoires might harbor abundant contaminating clonotypes from the bulk population.

The CDR3 has 13 residues. The V and J ends lost 2 bases and 3 bases respectively, with 4 bases between them. In germline, CDR1 is MNHEY, CDR2 SVGEGT. Generation of TCR cDNA used 5'RACE template switching (which added a universal primer site and UMIs). TCRdb re-called the 5' RACE reads through MiXCR, storing one row per CDR3 protein. The sample yields about 58,000 distinct CDR3 sequences, around 6.5% seen once. The source of this sequence is a man aged 18-30 years who received the YFV17D yellow fever vaccine. Specimen: CD8+ T cells sorted from PBMCs, collected on the day of the first yellow fever vaccination. J is TRBJ2-2 and V is TRBV6-2 or TRBV6-3; D not resolved. The DNA for the CDR3 is TGTGCCAGCAGTTACAGGGACACCGGGGAGCTGTTTTTT. It specifies CASSYRDTGELFF.